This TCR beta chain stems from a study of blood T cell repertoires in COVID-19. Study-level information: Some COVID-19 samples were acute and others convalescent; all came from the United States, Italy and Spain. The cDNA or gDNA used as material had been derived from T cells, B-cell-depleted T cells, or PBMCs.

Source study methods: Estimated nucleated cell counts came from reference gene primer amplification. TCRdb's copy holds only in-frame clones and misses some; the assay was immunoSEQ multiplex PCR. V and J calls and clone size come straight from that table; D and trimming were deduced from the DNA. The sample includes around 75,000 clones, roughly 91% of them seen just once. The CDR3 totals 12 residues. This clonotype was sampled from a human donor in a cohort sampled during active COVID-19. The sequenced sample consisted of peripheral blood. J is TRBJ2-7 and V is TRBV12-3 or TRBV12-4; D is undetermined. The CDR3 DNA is TGTGCCAGCAGTTTTAAGCACTACAAGCAGTACGTC. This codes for CASSFKHYKQYV.